This T cell receptor beta chain derives from a study of T-cell memory formation after mild COVID-19. TCRdb reanalysed the 5' RACE reads using MiXCR and keeps one entry per CDR3 protein. The table records 250,000 to 350,000 distinct CDR3 sequences, roughly an eighth of them present only once. The length of the CDR3 is 15 residues. V was shortened by 1 base and J by 2 bases, with 9 bases between the two germline ends. CDR1 is SEHNR, CDR2 FQNEAQ, per germline (reference sequence). Material: PBMCs or a T cell subset sorted from them (not recorded which). The chain employs TRBV7-9 and TRBJ1-3; no reliable D call. The sequence was collected from a man in his late teens or twenties who had mild COVID-19 (a few samples of this study predate the infection). Cell type and time point are not known. The CDR3, as DNA: TGTGCCAGCAGCTTAGGCGGGGAAGCTGGAAACACCATATATTTT. Its protein product is CASSLGGEAGNTIYF.